The clone carrying this TCR beta chain showed up just a few times. This specimen comes from a study of glioma-infiltrating T cells. At the level of the study: Glioblastomas were WHO grade IV, sampled at first diagnosis; low-grade were grade II.

Using RNA template, CDR3s of TCR alpha and beta were amplified with iRepertoire arm-PCR. TCRdb itself ran the multiplex PCR reads through MiXCR, one entry per CDR3 protein. The sample carries more than 350,000 distinct CDR3 sequences, about 40% recorded once. V lost 1 base to trimming and J lost 15 bases; unmatched junction nucleotides: 14. The CDR3 is made up of 15 amino acids. Germline assignment: CDR1 LGHNA and CDR2 YSLEER. This chain links TRBV4-3 with TRBJ1-4; 7 positions agree with TRBD1. The source is a human donor with low-grade glioma or glioblastoma, undergoing nonglioma brain surgery, or in good health (not recorded which). The sequencing input was glioma tissue, nonneoplastic brain tissue, or PBMCs (not recorded which). DNA of the CDR3: TGCGCCAGCAGCCAAGGACTGGGGACAGTACAAGAGGTGTTTTTT. Residues: CASSQGLGTVQEVFF.